This T cell receptor beta chain was recorded in a study of blood T cell repertoires in COVID-19. Germline assignment: CDR1 SEHNR and CDR2 FQNEAQ (reference sequence). The CDR3 has 12 amino acids. Trimming took off 1 base at V and 6 bases at J, with 7 bases between the two ends. Repertoires were generated with immunoSEQ multiplex PCR, while TCRdb's copy carries only in-frame clones and drops some. The data hold under 80,000 clones, with more than 75% observed a single time. The specimen sequenced was peripheral blood. This clonotype originated in a human donor in a cohort sampled during active COVID-19. This chain links TRBV7-9 with TRBJ2-7, with D uncertain. Here the CDR3 DNA reads TGTGCCAGCAGCTTAGGGTCCAGCGAGCAGTACTTC. Residues: CASSLGSSEQYF.